The source of this T cell receptor (beta chain) is a study of cytomegalovirus exposure and HLA in healthy donors. Some clones are missing from TCRdb's copy, which holds only in-frame ones; the method was immunoSEQ multiplex PCR. The data contain 200,000 or so clones, 84% of them seen just once; the ten biggest clones take up roughly 6.5%. Per germline, CDR1 SGDLS and CDR2 YYNGEE. V gave up 3 bases and J gave up 5 bases; unmatched junction bases: 14. CDR3 length: 16 residues. The chain carries TRBV9 and TRBJ2-7; 7 bases fit TRBD1. Sequencing input: PBMCs. This receptor was obtained from a man aged 18 to 30 in good health and CMV-seropositive. The CDR3 spells CASSAPATGSLHEQYF. The DNA of the CDR3 is TGTGCCAGCAGCGCACCGGCGACAGGGTCACTCCACGAGCAGTACTTC.